The 30 T cell receptor beta chains reported below all come from one sample, sequenced in a study of OX40 agonist ivuxolimab in advanced cancers. Here immunoSEQ multiplex PCR was the method, and the copy in TCRdb shows in-frame clones only, minus some. Of 77,000 or so clones in the sample, about nine tenths were seen once. The sample here was CD4+ or CD8+ T cells sorted from blood, taken in a trial of the OX40 agonist ivuxolimab. Every receptor here comes from an adult with an advanced solid tumor such as melanoma, head and neck, liver or kidney cancer.

The chain is built from TRBV12-5 and TRBJ2-7; 9 positions match TRBD2. V gave up 6 bases and J gave up 6 bases; unmatched junction bases: 15. CDR1 and CDR2 (germline): LGHNT, FRNRAP. The CDR3 length is 16 residues. The CDR3 loop reads CASGLPGAGGPLEQYF. CDR3 DNA sequence: TGTGCTAGTGGCCTCCCGGGAGCGGGAGGCCCCCTCGAGCAGTACTTC.

This chain uses TRBV19 with TRBJ1-1; D is unresolved. Germline-derived CDR1 and CDR2 are LNHDA and SQIVND (reference sequence). The CDR3 length is 17 residues. Trimming stripped 2 bases from V and 4 bases from J, with 20 bases between. As DNA, the CDR3 is TGTGCCAGTAGTATATTAGGGCCTTCTGGCTTGGGCACTGAAGCTTTCTTT. It encodes CASSILGPSGLGTEAFF.

This chain connects TRBV7-6 to TRBJ2-7, with D possibly matching TRBD1 (6 bases). The CDR3 runs 14 residues. Germline-derived CDR1 and CDR2 are SGHVS and FNYEAQ. The V and J ends lost 5 bases and 2 bases respectively, with 13 bases between them. CDR3 sequence: CASSQQGFPYEQYF. In DNA, the CDR3 is TGTGCCAGCAGCCAGCAGGGGTTCCCCTACGAGCAGTACTTC.

The chain uses TRBV7-2 and TRBJ2-7, with D perhaps matching TRBD1 (6 bases). CDR1 and CDR2 (germline): SGHTA, FQGNSA. Trimming left V 2 bases short and J 2 bases short, with 13 bases between. This CDR3 has 15 amino acids. CDR3 amino acids: CASSLSQGLAYEQYF. CDR3 coding DNA: TGTGCCAGCAGCTTATCCCAGGGGCTGGCCTACGAGCAGTACTTC.

J is TRBJ2-4 and V is TRBV5-6; D remains ambiguous. The germline V gene has CDR1 SGHDT and CDR2 YYEEEE. Trimming removed 0 bases at V and 2 bases at J, with 6 bases between. There are 14 residues in the CDR3. The CDR3 DNA sequence: TGTGCCAGCAGCTTGGGAGGATCCAAAAACATTCAGTACTTC. Protein product: CASSLGGSKNIQYF.

On this clone: Different DNA sequences within this sample yield the same CDR3. The V call is TRBV27, the J call TRBJ1-5; D gene ambiguous. The CDR3 runs to 13 residues. Germline-derived CDR1 and CDR2 are MNHEY and SMNVEV (reference sequence). The V and J ends lost 1 base and 2 bases respectively, with 3 bases between them. The CDR3 protein is CASSLLGNQPQHF. The CDR3 DNA sequence: TGTGCCAGCAGTTTATTGGGCAATCAGCCCCAGCATTTT.

The chain uses TRBV15 and TRBJ2-7, with 9 bases lining up with TRBD1. This CDR3 is built from 14 residues. The germline V gene has CDR1 LNHNV and CDR2 YYDKDF (reference sequence). With V trimmed by 4 bases and J by 4 bases, 5 bases remained unmatched. The CDR3 coding sequence is TGTGCCACCAGCACAGACAGGGGGTCTTACGAGCAGTACTTC. It yields the protein CATSTDRGSYEQYF. The entire variable domain, with the rest obtained from reference TRBV15 and TRBJ2-7, is as follows: DAMVIQNPRYQVTQFGKPVTLSCSQTLNHNVMYWYQQKSSQAPKLLFHYYDKDFNNEADTPDNFQSRRPNTSFCFLDIRSPGLGDTAMYLCATSTDRGSYEQYFGPGTRLTVT.

This clone was seen only once. The chain employs TRBV7-8 and TRBJ2-7; the match to TRBD2 covers 11 bases. Germline V CDR1 and CDR2: SGHVS, FQNEAQ. V shed 4 bases and J 2 bases; nucleotides not matched to a gene: 7. The CDR3 covers 16 residues. The CDR3 bases are TGTGCCAGCAGCTCCAGACTAGCGGGGATCCCCTACGAGCAGTACTTC. Protein: CASSSRLAGIPYEQYF.

V gene TRBV30 combines with J gene TRBJ2-1; D is unresolved. CDR1 and CDR2 (germline): GTSNPN, SVGIG (reference sequence). V lost 2 bases and J 6 bases, leaving 14 bases between the germline ends. This CDR3 is 14 amino acids long. The CDR3 DNA is TGTGCCTGGAGTCATGAGGTTCGGACCAATGAGCAGTTCTTC. The encoded protein is CAWSHEVRTNEQFF. Based on the CDR3 plus reference TRBV30 and TRBJ2-1, the full variable domain is SQTIHQWPATLVQPVGSPLSLECTVEGTSNPNLYWYRQAAGRGLQLLFYSVGIGQISSEVPQNLSASRPQDRQFILSSKKLLLSDSGFYLCAWSHEVRTNEQFFGPGTRLTVL.

CDR3 in DNA: TGTGCCAGCATGATACAGGGTTCTCTAGGCTACACCTTC. Translating it yields CASMIQGSLGYTF. This chain connects TRBV6-6 to TRBJ1-2, with TRBD1 as a possible D gene (6 bases). This CDR3 contains 13 residues. Germline V CDR1 and CDR2: MNHNY, SVGAGI (reference sequence). The V gene lost 7 bases and the J gene lost 8 bases, with 17 bases spanning the gap.

The rearrangement joins TRBV27 to TRBJ2-1, with TRBD2 matching over 11 bases. Germline V CDR1 and CDR2: MNHEY, SMNVEV (reference sequence). The CDR3 is made up of 16 amino acids. The V and J ends lost 5 bases and 4 bases, in that order; junction bases with no gene match: 7. The CDR3 reads CASSGASGGLYNEQFF. The DNA for the CDR3 is TGTGCCAGCAGTGGGGCTAGCGGGGGGCTGTACAATGAGCAGTTCTTC.

The rearrangement joins TRBV7-6 to TRBJ2-7; D uncertain. The CDR3 contains 13 residues. Germline CDR1 SGHVS, CDR2 FNYEAQ. V was shortened by 1 base and J by 2 bases, with 6 bases between the two germline ends. CDR3 residues: CASSLEITYEQYF. CDR3 sequence (DNA): TGTGCCAGCAGCTTAGAAATCACCTACGAGCAGTACTTC.

The gene calls are TRBV5-1 and TRBJ1-1, with D possibly TRBD1 on 5 matching bases. The CDR3 consists of 15 residues. V dropped 1 base and J dropped 0 bases, with 10 bases sitting between them. From germline, CDR1 is SGHRS and CDR2 YFSETQ. CDR3 DNA sequence: TGCGCCAGCAGCTTGTATGGGGGGATGAACACTGAAGCTTTCTTT. Its protein is CASSLYGGMNTEAFF.

The chain joins TRBV27 to TRBJ2-2; D is unresolved. This CDR3 is built from 15 residues. The germline V gene has CDR1 MNHEY and CDR2 SMNVEV (reference sequence). Trimming removed 1 base at V and 0 bases at J, with 6 bases between. DNA of the CDR3: TGTGCCAGCAGTTTATTGGGGACGAACACCGGGGAGCTGTTTTTT. Translated, it gives CASSLLGTNTGELFF.

This clone has just a few counts. The chain couples TRBV5-5 to TRBJ2-7; no clear D gene. The germline V gene has CDR1 SGHKS and CDR2 YYEKEE (reference sequence). The CDR3 is 13 residues long. The V and J ends lost 1 base and 4 bases respectively, with 9 bases between them. DNA for the CDR3: TGTGCCAGCAGCTTGCAAACACAGTACGAGCAGTACTTC. Its translation is CASSLQTQYEQYF.

The count of this clone is one. CDR3 coding DNA: TGTGCCAGCAGACAAAGTATTAGTGTAGATACGCAGTATTTT. Amino acid sequence: CASRQSISVDTQYF. V and J are TRBV7-8 and TRBJ2-3; D is undetermined. Trimming cost V 6 bases and J 5 bases, with 15 bases left between them. Looked up from germline, CDR1 is SGHVS and CDR2 is FQNEAQ. The CDR3 is 14 residues long.

The V call is TRBV27, the J call TRBJ2-2; 12 positions match TRBD1. The V gene end was trimmed by 2 bases and the J gene end by 7 bases; junction bases not matched to a gene: 5. Germline V gene data show CDR1 as MNHEY and CDR2 as SMNVEV (reference sequence). The CDR3 length is 16 residues. For the CDR3, the DNA is TGTGCCAGCAGTTTAGCGGGACAGGGGGCCCACGGGGAGCTGTTTTTT. Translating gives CASSLAGQGAHGELFF.

The genes are TRBV9 and TRBJ2-3; D could derive from TRBD1 or TRBD2 (6 bases each). The CDR3 totals 17 residues. The V end lost 4 bases, the J end lost 0 bases, and 18 bases lay between the germline ends. Germline loops: CDR1 SGDLS, CDR2 YYNGEE. The CDR3 loop reads CASSLGGGAASTDTQYF. DNA for the CDR3: TGTGCCAGCAGCCTGGGGGGCGGAGCGGCTAGCACAGATACGCAGTATTTT.

This chain connects TRBV4-1 to TRBJ2-1; no clear D gene. The CDR3 loop spans 13 amino acids. The germline V gene has CDR1 MGHRA and CDR2 YSYEKL. V was pared by 1 base and J by 11 bases, with 12 bases between. The CDR3 here is CASSQVINEKQFF. The DNA for the CDR3 is TGCGCCAGCAGCCAAGTCATAAACGAGAAGCAGTTCTTC.

The rearrangement joins TRBV13 to TRBJ2-7; 8 positions match TRBD1. This CDR3 has 14 residues. The germline V gene has CDR1 PRHDT and CDR2 FYEKMQ (reference sequence). V lost 5 bases, J lost 2 bases, and 5 bases stayed unmatched. This chain's CDR3 is CASSRDRGTYEQYF. CDR3 sequence (DNA): TGTGCCAGCAGCCGAGACAGGGGAACCTACGAGCAGTACTTC.

This chain uses TRBV6-1 with TRBJ2-7, with 9 bases that match TRBD2. The J segment lost 7 bases and the V segment lost 3 bases, leaving 13 bases of the junction unmatched. The V gene's germline CDR1 is MNHNS and CDR2 SASEGT. This CDR3 is built from 16 residues. The CDR3 here is CASSDLAGAGLAEQYF. The CDR3 region has the DNA TGTGCCAGCAGTGATTTAGCGGGGGCCGGCTTGGCGGAGCAGTACTTC.

This chain uses TRBV7-6 with TRBJ2-1; TRBD2 might be the D (6 bases). The CDR3 covers 14 residues. The ends were cut back, 5 bases at V and 2 bases at J, with 10 bases in the middle. Germline V gene lookup returns CDR1 SGHVS and CDR2 FNYEAQ. The CDR3 spells CASSPGGTYNEQFF. In DNA form, the CDR3 reads TGTGCCAGCAGCCCCGGGGGAACCTACAATGAGCAGTTCTTC.

The V and J genes are TRBV14 and TRBJ2-2; no definite D call. There are 13 residues in the CDR3. CDR1 SGHDN and CDR2 FVKESK come from the germline V gene. V gave up 2 bases and J gave up 5 bases, with 6 bases separating them. CDR3 DNA: TGTGCCAGCAGCCAATATCAGACCGGGGAGCTGTTTTTT. Protein: CASSQYQTGELFF.

The rearrangement links TRBV4-1 to TRBJ2-1; D perhaps matches TRBD1 (6 bases). Germline values: CDR1 MGHRA, CDR2 YSYEKL. The CDR3 totals 15 residues. V was clipped by 4 bases and J by 2 bases, with 12 bases between them. Written as DNA, the CDR3 is TGCGCCAGCAGCCCTACGGACAGAACCTACAATGAGCAGTTCTTC. Protein: CASSPTDRTYNEQFF.

This chain links TRBV5-6 with TRBJ1-5; possible D gene TRBD1, 6 bases. Per germline, CDR1 SGHDT and CDR2 YYEEEE. The CDR3 loop spans 12 amino acids. Between the trimmed V and J ends, which lost 4 bases and 6 bases, there was a span of 8 bases. The CDR3 sequence: CASSLGAQPQHF. CDR3 nucleotides: TGTGCCAGCAGCCTGGGGGCTCAGCCCCAGCATTTT. Using reference TRBV5-6 and TRBJ1-5 for the parts outside the CDR3, the full variable domain is DAGVTQSPTHLIKTRGQQVTLRCSPKSGHDTVSWYQQALGQGPQFIFQYYEEEERQRGNFPDRFSGHQFPNYSSELNVNALLLGDSALYLCASSLGAQPQHFGDGTRLSIL.

The chain joins TRBV7-8 to TRBJ2-3, with 8 nucleotides matching TRBD1. CDR1 and CDR2 from the germline V gene are SGHVS and FQNEAQ. CDR3 length: 21 residues. J was trimmed by 0 bases and V by 0 bases; bases with no gene match: 17. DNA of the CDR3: TGTGCCAGCAGCTTAGCATTGTCAGGGGGCGAACCTGATACTAGCACAGATACGCAGTATTTT. It codes for CASSLALSGGEPDTSTDTQYF.

V gene TRBV27 combines with J gene TRBJ1-1; possible D gene TRBD1, 5 bases. Germline V gene data show CDR1 as MNHEY and CDR2 as SMNVEV (reference sequence). The germline V and J ends were trimmed by 5 bases and 6 bases, with 22 bases remaining between them. The length of the CDR3 is 16 residues. CDR3 residues: CASSPLRGDGLPEAFF. The CDR3 nucleotides are TGTGCCAGCAGTCCCCTTAGAGGGGATGGACTGCCTGAAGCTTTCTTT.

The gene calls are TRBV19 and TRBJ2-3; no definite D call. V shed 7 bases and J shed 0 bases, with 8 bases lying between them. Germline V CDR1 and CDR2: LNHDA, SQIVND (reference sequence). This CDR3 comprises 13 residues. Written as DNA, the CDR3 is TGTGCCAGTACCCCCCGGAGCACAGATACGCAGTATTTT. Amino acids: CASTPRSTDTQYF. Based on the CDR3 plus reference TRBV19 and TRBJ2-3, the full variable domain is DGGITQSPKYLFRKEGQNVTLSCEQNLNHDAMYWYRQDPGQGLRLIYYSQIVNDFQKGDIAEGYSVSREKKESFPLTVTSAQKNPTAFYLCASTPRSTDTQYFGPGTRLTVL.

The genes are TRBV13 and TRBJ1-1; no definite D call. The length of the CDR3 is 15 residues. Trimming took off 0 bases at V and 4 bases at J, with 12 bases between the two ends. CDR1 is PRHDT and CDR2 is FYEKMQ in the germline V gene (reference sequence). DNA for the CDR3: TGTGCCAGCAGCTTAGGCATGGGGATGGGCACTGAAGCTTTCTTT. It codes for CASSLGMGMGTEAFF.

The chain links TRBV19 to TRBJ1-4, with D perhaps TRBD1 (6 bases). V was trimmed by 7 bases and J by 7 bases, leaving 19 bases between them. This CDR3 has 15 amino acids. Germline loops: CDR1 LNHDA, CDR2 SQIVND (reference sequence). CDR3 protein: CASTPGAGYGEKLFF. In DNA form, the CDR3 reads TGTGCCAGTACTCCAGGGGCAGGATACGGTGAAAAACTGTTTTTT. Looking up the rest from reference TRBV19 and TRBJ1-4 gives the full variable domain: DGGITQSPKYLFRKEGQNVTLSCEQNLNHDAMYWYRQDPGQGLRLIYYSQIVNDFQKGDIAEGYSVSREKKESFPLTVTSAQKNPTAFYLCASTPGAGYGEKLFFGSGTQLSVL.